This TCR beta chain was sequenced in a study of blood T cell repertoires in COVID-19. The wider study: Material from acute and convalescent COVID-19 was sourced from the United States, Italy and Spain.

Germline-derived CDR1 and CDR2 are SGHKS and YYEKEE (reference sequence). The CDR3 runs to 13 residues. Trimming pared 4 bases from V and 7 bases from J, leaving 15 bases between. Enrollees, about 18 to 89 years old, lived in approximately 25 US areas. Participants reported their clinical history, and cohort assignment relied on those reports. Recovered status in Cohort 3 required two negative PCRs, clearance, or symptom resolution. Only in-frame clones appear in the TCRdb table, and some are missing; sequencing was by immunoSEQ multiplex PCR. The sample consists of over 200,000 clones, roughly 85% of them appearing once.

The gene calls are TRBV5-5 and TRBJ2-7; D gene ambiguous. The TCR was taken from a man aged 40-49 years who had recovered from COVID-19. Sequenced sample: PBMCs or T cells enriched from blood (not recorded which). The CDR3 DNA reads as TGTGCCAGCAGCCCCCAGTTCCTCGGGGAGCAGTACTTC. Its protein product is CASSPQFLGEQYF.